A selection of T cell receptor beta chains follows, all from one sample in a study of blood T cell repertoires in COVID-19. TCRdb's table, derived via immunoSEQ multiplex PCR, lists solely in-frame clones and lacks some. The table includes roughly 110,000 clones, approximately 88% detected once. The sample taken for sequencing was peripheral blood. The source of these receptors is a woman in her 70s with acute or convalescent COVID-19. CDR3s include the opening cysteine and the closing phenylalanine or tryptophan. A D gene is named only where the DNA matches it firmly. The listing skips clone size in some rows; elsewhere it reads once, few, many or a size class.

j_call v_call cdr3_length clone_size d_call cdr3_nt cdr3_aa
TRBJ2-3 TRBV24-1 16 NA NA TGTGCCACCAGTGATAGTTTGACCGGAGACACAGATACGCAGTATTTT CATSDSLTGDTDTQYF
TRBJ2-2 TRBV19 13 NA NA TGTGCCATCTGGGACACCGGTGGCGGGGAGCTGTTTTTT CAIWDTGGGELFF
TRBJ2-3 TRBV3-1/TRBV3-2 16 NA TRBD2 TGTGCCAGCAGCAAAAACCCTAGCGGGGCGGGAGATACGCAGTATTTT CASSKNPSGAGDTQYF
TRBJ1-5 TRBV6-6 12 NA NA TGTGCCAGCAGCCACAGGAATCAGCCCCAGCATTTT CASSHRNQPQHF
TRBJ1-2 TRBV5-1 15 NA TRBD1 TGCGCCAGCAGCTTGGCCCTACAGGGGAACTATGGCTACACCTTC CASSLALQGNYGYTF
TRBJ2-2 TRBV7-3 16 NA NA TGTGCCAGCAGCTTGTCCGGCACAGCGAACACCGGGGAGCTGTTTTTT CASSLSGTANTGELFF
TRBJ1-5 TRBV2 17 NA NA TGTGCCAGCAGTGAAGCTGGGGGCGTTTTAAGCAATCAGCCCCAGCATTTT CASSEAGGVLSNQPQHF
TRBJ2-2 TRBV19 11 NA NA TGTGCCAGTAGTGAGGGCGGGGAGCTGTTTTTT CASSEGGELFF
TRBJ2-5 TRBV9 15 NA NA TGTGCCAGCACCGTCTGGGGGGAGGAGGCAGAGACCCAGTACTTC CASTVWGEEAETQYF
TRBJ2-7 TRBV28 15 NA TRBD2 TGTGCCAGCGGGCCGACTAGCGGGAGCCCCTACGAGCAGTACTTC CASGPTSGSPYEQYF
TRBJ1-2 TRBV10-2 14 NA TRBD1 TGCGCCAGCAGTGTGGGCAGGGGGAACTATGGCTACACCTTC CASSVGRGNYGYTF
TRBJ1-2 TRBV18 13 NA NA TGTGCCAGCTCACCTGGACAGAACTATGGCTACACCTTC CASSPGQNYGYTF
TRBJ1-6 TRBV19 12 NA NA TGTGCCAGTAGTAACCGGTTTTCACCCCTCCACTTT CASSNRFSPLHF
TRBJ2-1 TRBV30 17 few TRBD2 TGTGCCTGGAGTGTACAGTGGGGGAGGGCCTCGTACAATGAGCAGTTCTTC CAWSVQWGRASYNEQFF
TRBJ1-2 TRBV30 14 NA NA TGTGCCTGGAGTGTGGGCCGGGGATCCTATGGCTACACCTTC CAWSVGRGSYGYTF
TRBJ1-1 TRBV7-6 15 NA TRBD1 TGTGCCAGCAGCTTAGCTGGGACAGGGGGGACTGAAGCTTTCTTT CASSLAGTGGTEAFF
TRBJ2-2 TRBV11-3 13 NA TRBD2 TGTGCCAGAGCGGGGCGCAACACCGGGGAGCTGTTTTTT CARAGRNTGELFF
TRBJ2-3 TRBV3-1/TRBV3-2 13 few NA TGTGCCAGCAGCCAGGACAACACAGATACGCAGTATTTT CASSQDNTDTQYF
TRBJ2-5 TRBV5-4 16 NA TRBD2 TGTGCCAGCAGCTCCCGGCGGGGGGGCGTCGGAGAGACCCAGTACTTC CASSSRRGGVGETQYF
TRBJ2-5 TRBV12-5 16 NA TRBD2 TGTGCTAGTGGTTCGGGACTAGCGGTGATACAAGAGACCCAGTACTTC CASGSGLAVIQETQYF
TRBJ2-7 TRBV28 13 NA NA TGTGCCAGCAGGTGGGCGTCCCAACCCGAGCAGTACTTC CASRWASQPEQYF
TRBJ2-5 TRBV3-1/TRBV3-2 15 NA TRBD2 TGTGCCAGCAGCCAAGAGCCTAGCGGGCCAGAGACCCAGTACTTC CASSQEPSGPETQYF
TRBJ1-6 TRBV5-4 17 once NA TGTGCCAGCAGCTTGGGGGGGGGTCTCAGCTATAATTCACCCCTCCACTTT CASSLGGGLSYNSPLHF
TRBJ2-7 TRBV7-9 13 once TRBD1 TGTGCCAGCAGTCTACAGGGGCCGGGGGAGCAGTACTTC CASSLQGPGEQYF
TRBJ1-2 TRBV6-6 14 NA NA TGTGCCAGCAGTTACTCAAAGCTATCCTATGGCTACACCTTC CASSYSKLSYGYTF
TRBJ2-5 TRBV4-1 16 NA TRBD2 TGCGCCAGCAGCCCTAATAGCGGGTACAACCAAGAGACCCAGTACTTC CASSPNSGYNQETQYF
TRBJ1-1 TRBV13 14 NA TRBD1 TGTGCCAGCAGCCCGACCCGACAGGGAACTGAAGCTTTCTTT CASSPTRQGTEAFF
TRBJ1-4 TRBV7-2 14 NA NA TGTGCCAGCAGCTTAGGCAGGGGCCGAGAAAAACTGTTTTTT CASSLGRGREKLFF
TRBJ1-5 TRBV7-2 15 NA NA TGTGCCAGCAGCTTAGGTGGAGGGCCCTATCAGCCCCAGCATTTT CASSLGGGPYQPQHF
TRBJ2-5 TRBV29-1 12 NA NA TGCAGCGTCCGGGGCTTAGGGGGGACCCAGTACTTC CSVRGLGGTQYF
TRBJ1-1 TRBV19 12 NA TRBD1 TGTGCCAGTAGTACCACCGACAGGGAGGCTTTCTTT CASSTTDREAFF
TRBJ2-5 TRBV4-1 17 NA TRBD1 TGCGCCAGCAGACAGTCCCCAGGACAGGGAATGAGAGAGACCCAGTACTTC CASRQSPGQGMRETQYF
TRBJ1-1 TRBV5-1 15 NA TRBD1 TGCGCCAGCAGCACGGGGACAGGGACAGGCACTGAAGCTTTCTTT CASSTGTGTGTEAFF
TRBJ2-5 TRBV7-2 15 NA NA TGTGCCAGCAGCCCCTCGAGAGGGAACCAAGAGACCCAGTACTTC CASSPSRGNQETQYF
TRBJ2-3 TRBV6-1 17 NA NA TGTGCCAGCAGTGAAGCGTTGGGCAGGGCTAGCACAGATACGCAGTATTTT CASSEALGRASTDTQYF
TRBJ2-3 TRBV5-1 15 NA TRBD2 TGCGCCAGCAGCTTGCAGCGGGGGGGCACAGATACGCAGTATTTT CASSLQRGGTDTQYF
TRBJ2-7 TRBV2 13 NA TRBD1 TGTGCCAGCATCCGGGACAGGGGACACGAGCAGTACTTC CASIRDRGHEQYF
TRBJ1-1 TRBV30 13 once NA TGTGCCTGGGGTTCCGCGAGGAACACTGAAGCTTTCTTT CAWGSARNTEAFF
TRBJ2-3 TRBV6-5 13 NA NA TGTGCCAGCAGTCTCTACAGGGCCGATACGCAGTATTTT CASSLYRADTQYF
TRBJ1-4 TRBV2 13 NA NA TGTGCCAGCAGGAGGGGGTTTAATGAAAAACTGTTTTTT CASRRGFNEKLFF